This T cell receptor (beta chain) derives from a study of T cells after yellow fever vaccination. Study in general: The SMART-Seq v4 Ultra Low Input method served to prepare the low-cell-number fractions.

The study's findings and limits: FACS-sorted repertoires could contain abundant clonotypes contaminating from the bulk population. A secondary response was less intense yet reached its peak sooner, at day 5 versus 15.

Template switching with 5'RACE generated the TCR cDNA and added a universal primer site and UMIs. TCRdb re-derived calls from the 5' RACE reads in MiXCR, one entry per CDR3 protein. The top ten hold 15% to 20% of the sample, which has under 700,000 distinct CDR3 sequences, roughly a sixth seen once. A word on this clonotype: Its matching antigen is unknown.

The V and J ends lost 4 bases and 0 bases, in that order; junction bases with no gene match: 11. The CDR3 is made up of 19 amino acids. Per the germline V gene, CDR1 is MGHRA and CDR2 is YSYEKL. The source material was PBMCs, sampled roughly 5 days after the first yellow fever vaccination. The TCR was taken from a man aged 18 to 29 who received the YFV17D yellow fever vaccine. This sequence joins TRBV4-1 and TRBJ2-3, with 12 bases lining up with TRBD2. The CDR3 DNA reads TGCGCCAGCAGCCGAACGCGCACTAGCGGGGGGCCGAGCACAGATACGCAGTATTTT. Translating gives CASSRTRTSGGPSTDTQYF.